Each of the 6 T cell receptor beta chains below was sequenced from the same sample in a study of T cells after yellow fever vaccination. Via MiXCR, TCRdb re-called the 5' RACE reads, giving one row per CDR3 protein. The sample has some 110,000 distinct CDR3 sequences; more than 6% are singletons. The sequencing used CD4+ T cells sorted from PBMCs, collected around 10 days after the first yellow fever vaccination. The receptors come from a man aged 18 to 30 who received the YFV17D yellow fever vaccine.

This clonotype was picked up many times. V usage is TRBV9 and J usage is TRBJ1-6; D unclear. The ends were cut back, 2 bases at V and 8 bases at J, with 11 bases in the middle. The germline CDR1 and CDR2 sequences are SGDLS and YYNGEE. This CDR3 comprises 14 residues. DNA of the CDR3: TGTGCCAGCAGCGTCCACCGTGTTGATTCACCCCTCCACTTT. Its protein is CASSVHRVDSPLHF.

This clonotype appeared many times. The genes are TRBV12-3 or TRBV12-4 and TRBJ1-3; D unresolved. The CDR3 sequence is 13 residues long. The ends were cut back, 3 bases at V and 3 bases at J, with 6 bases in the middle. The CDR3 loop is CASSFRHGNTIYF. CDR3 in DNA: TGTGCCAGCAGTTTCAGGCATGGAAACACCATATATTTT.

This clonotype was observed many times. V gene TRBV5-1 combines with J gene TRBJ2-7; D remains ambiguous. Germline CDR1 and CDR2: SGHRS and YFSETQ. The CDR3 has 12 residues. Trimming took 1 base from V and 7 from J, leaving 9 bases between them. In nucleotides, the CDR3 is TGCGCCAGCAGCTTGCTTGGATCGGAGCAGTACTTC. Translating it yields CASSLLGSEQYF.

This clonotype was counted many times. The chain's CDR3 is CSARTFGETQYF. The CDR3 nucleotides are TGCAGTGCTAGAACGTTCGGCGAGACCCAGTACTTC. V is TRBV20-1 and J is TRBJ2-5; D unresolved. Germline loops: CDR1 DFQATT, CDR2 SNEGSKA (reference sequence). Trimming shortened V by 2 bases and J by 5 bases, and 9 bases separated the two germline ends. CDR3 length: 12 amino acids.

This clonotype was detected many times. V usage is TRBV24-1 and J usage is TRBJ1-5; D not resolved. In germline, CDR1 is KGHDR, CDR2 SFDVKD. The CDR3 totals 19 residues. V was pared by 2 bases and J by 0 bases, with 19 bases between. DNA of the CDR3: TGTGCCACCAGTGATTACAACGAGGGAAGAGGTTATAGCAATCAGCCCCAGCATTTT. Translation gives CATSDYNEGRGYSNQPQHF.

The table lists this clonotype with many counts. The V gene is TRBV7-2, the J gene TRBJ1-4, with D maybe TRBD1 (5 bases). V was clipped by 3 bases and J by 5 bases, with 10 bases between them. Germline V gene lookup returns CDR1 SGHTA and CDR2 FQGNSA. The CDR3 loop spans 14 amino acids. The CDR3 DNA reads as TGTGCCAGCAGCTTTTGGGCAGGGAATGAAAAACTGTTTTTT. This encodes CASSFWAGNEKLFF.